This section outlines one T cell receptor (beta chain) sequence together with its context. RNA, at about 0.5 to 1 ug, was reverse transcribed with random hexamers. Multiplex immunoSEQ PCR targeted 54 Vbeta and 13 Jbeta TCR beta segments. TCRdb re-called the immunoSEQ multiplex PCR reads with MiXCR, one entry per CDR3 protein. The repertoire includes 200,000 to 250,000 distinct CDR3 sequences, around 95% of them detected once, and roughly 0.1% sits in the top ten. These data come from a study of CD8 T cells in Susac syndrome. The T cells that were sequenced for TCR beta were CD8+ and CD4+ cells from blood. The patients who served as multiple sclerosis controls were treatment-naive and had stable or active relapsing-remitting disease that fulfilled the revised McDonald criteria. TEMRA cells were FACS-enriched, while CD8+ and CD4+ T cells were negatively isolated. The CDR3 consists of 12 residues. The V gene's germline CDR1 is SGDLS and CDR2 YYNGEE. The V end was cut by 1 base, the J end by 4 bases, with 3 bases between.

This chain joins TRBV9 and TRBJ2-1, with unresolved D. The specimen was CD4+ T cells from PBMCs. The source is a human donor with multiple sclerosis. CDR3 amino acids: CASSVTYNEQFF. The CDR3 DNA follows: TGTGCCAGCAGCGTAACATACAATGAGCAGTTCTTC.